This T cell receptor beta chain was identified during a study of beta chain features in type 1 diabetes. At the level of the study: Patients and healthy donors were similar in age, gender and cell yields. All samples yielded 107,917,701 examined sorted cells.

All of the isolated RNA was reverse transcribed, so expressed TCRB transcripts were sequenced. Sequencing used immunoSEQ multiplex PCR; TCRdb keeps in-frame clones, though not all of them. The sample gives 110,000 or so clones, about two fifths of which show up once; more than 0.06% is in the top ten. Overall study results and limits: Among patients, naive, central memory and Treg TCRB repertoires appeared more similar than among healthy donors. PCR might favor shorter templates, equally in patients and controls.

Turning to this clone: The antigen is unknown.

Per the germline V gene, CDR1 is MNHNY and CDR2 is SVGAGI (reference sequence). V was shortened by 3 bases and J by 1 base, with 13 bases between the two germline ends. The CDR3 has 16 amino acids. Sequenced input: stem cell memory CD4+ T cells from blood. The chain links TRBV6-6 to TRBJ1-3, with TRBD1 as a possible D gene (5 bases). The sequence came from a woman younger than 35 in good health. The CDR3 nucleotides read TGTGCCAGCAGTTATCTCCCAAGGGGTTCTGGAAACACCATATATTTT. It translates to CASSYLPRGSGNTIYF.